This note documents a single T cell receptor beta chain sequence. Its antigen has not been determined. No much larger clonotype is one base removed from it; base qualities were not supplied. These data are taken from a study of blood T cells in healthy people across ages (dated by TCRdb to the mid-2010s). About the study as a whole: Template switching captured roughly one uniquely barcoded TCR beta cDNA molecule per two T cells in model experiments. The study measured age-related changes in TCR beta repertoire diversity using deep sequencing normalized with unique cDNA molecular identifiers. The donors were split into four age groups: young (average around 15 years), middle-aged (roughly 40), aged (more than 55) and long-lived (roughly 88). To avoid experimental bias, donors of different ages were spread randomly across the sequencing lanes. The study analyzed two additional independent replicas of 1 million unique cDNA reads from the same blood draw for two donors, one aged 18 to 29 and one aged 80 or older.

Study-level results and caveats: Compared with the aged group, the long-lived group had more naive CD4+ T cells, fewer expanded clones and increased TCR diversity, suggesting age selection. Estimates of total diversity from one million sequenced T cells were regarded as lower bounds and underestimates. Donor CMV infection status was unknown, potentially confounding age-related changes in expanded clonotypes. Since profiling was done on bulk unsorted PBMCs, naive and antigen-experienced compartments could not be conclusively compared. Observed TCR beta diversity per million T cells fell roughly linearly with age, and a significant reduction was already apparent by age about 38. Observed TCR beta diversity correlated strongly with the percentage of naive T cells measured by flow cytometry.

Libraries were built with 5' RACE. Sequencing instrument: Illumina HiSeq 2500. A second PCR of about 7 to 12 cycles was run with a J-beta primer mix and a sample-barcoded 5' primer. A unique molecular identifier was introduced onto each TCR beta cDNA molecule by a template-switch 5' adaptor carrying 12 random nucleotides. Each sample yielded at least 2.5 million CDR3-containing paired-end reads. The Mint cDNA synthesis kit, primed by a TRBC-specific oligonucleotide, was used to synthesize first-strand cDNA from all RNA. All cDNA was treated with uracil-DNA glycosylase and then went through a first 18-cycle PCR with the universal primers M1SS and BC2_uni_R. Processing in the source paper ran as follows. Normalization of each sample was performed by random selection of 1 million high-quality reads, each carrying a distinct molecular identifier. Instead of being binned into consensus sequences, reads that shared molecular identifiers were thrown out. CDR3 identification, clonotype clustering and error correction used MiTCR with a Q25 quality threshold and the strictest error-elimination algorithm. Lower-bound total TCR beta diversity was estimated with a nonparametric unseen species model using Euler transformation. In TCRdb, the public reads were trimmed at Q25 with fastp and aligned with MiXCR, with productive beta chains retained. One record per CDR3 amino acid sequence lists the most common genes and DNA. What appears here as the V and J calls and clone size reflects TCRdb's work, not the paper's. In this sample the table shows over 950,000 distinct CDR3 sequences, 30% to 40% of which occur a single time. 13% of the sample is in the top ten clones.

The roughly 37 donors, aged roughly 6 to 90 years, were systemically healthy Caucasian individuals from Russia. Ten milliliters of peripheral blood were drawn from each donor into EDTA-treated Vacutainer tubes. PBMCs were isolated by Ficoll-Paque density-gradient centrifugation, with at least 6 million obtained per sample. Trizol reagent was used to extract total RNA from PBMCs, with at least 5.5 micrograms per sample. For every donor, flow cytometry on a PBMC aliquot measured the percentage of naive CD45RAhigh/CD27high T cells. The specimen was blood. The sequence derives from a man aged 18 to 30 in good health.

The CDR3 is CASSARVQSTGYTF. The bases are TGTGCCAGCAGTGCCCGGGTCCAATCGACTGGCTACACCTTC. The chain employs TRBV6-5 and TRBJ1-2, with an unclear D gene assignment. V lost 5 bases and J lost 7 bases; the stretch between them is 17 bases long. Including cysteine and phenylalanine, the CDR3 has 14 amino acids. The retained sequence is limited to the CDR3, 42 bases, with the frame set at the first base. The germline V gene specifies MNHEY as CDR1 and SVGAGI as CDR2.